These T cell receptor beta chains were read from a single sample in a study of T cells in Graves' hyperthyroidism and ophthalmopathy. Each CDR3 protein gets one entry after TCRdb re-called the multiplex PCR reads with MiXCR. The repertoire consists of roughly 550,000 distinct CDR3 sequences, with approximately 16% occurring once and the leading ten covering roughly 29%. The sequencing sample was made of blood. These receptors all stem from a woman aged 25 to 39 with Graves' ophthalmopathy. CDR3s include the opening cysteine and the closing phenylalanine or tryptophan. D genes are given only for firm matches. The size field is filled for only some rows; it gives once, few, many or a size class.

CDR3 DNA	CDR3 protein	D gene	clone size	V gene	J gene
TGTGCCAGCAGCCATGCGGGAAACACCATATATTTT	CASSHAGNTIYF	.	.	TRBV7-2	TRBJ1-3
TGTGCCAGCAGTGAAGTAAGGGGCCGAACCAATGAGCAGTTCTTC	CASSEVRGRTNEQFF	.	many	TRBV6-1	TRBJ2-1
TGCGCCAGCAGCTTGGGGGACGGTGGTGGATGGATTGAAAAACTGTTTTTT	CASSLGDGGGWIEKLFF	.	many	TRBV5-1	TRBJ1-4
TGTGCCAGCAGTACAAACGCACTAGCGGAGTACTCCTACGAGCAGTACTTC	CASSTNALAEYSYEQYF	TRBD2	few	TRBV12-3/TRBV12-4	TRBJ2-7
TGCGCCAGCAGCGCCGGACTGAGAGCTAGCACAGATACGCAGTATTTT	CASSAGLRASTDTQYF	.	many	TRBV5-1	TRBJ2-3
TGTGCCAGCAGCCCGGTTTCGTCCTTTGAAGTCACAGATACGCAGTATTTT	CASSPVSSFEVTDTQYF	.	.	TRBV7-9	TRBJ2-3
TGTGCCAGCAGTCGAGCCAGTTTGGACACTGAAGCTTTCTTT	CASSRASLDTEAFF	.	few	TRBV27	TRBJ1-1
TGTGCCAGCAGTTTAGAAGGCATCTCCTACGAGCAGTACTTC	CASSLEGISYEQYF	.	many	TRBV28	TRBJ2-7
TGTGCCAGCAGTTATTACAGGGGGCGGGGTGAAGCTTTCTTT	CASSYYRGRGEAFF	TRBD1	many	TRBV12-3/TRBV12-4	TRBJ1-1
TGTGCCACCAGTGACCTTACTAGCGGGAGGCTGTACTTC	CATSDLTSGRLYF	TRBD2	.	TRBV24-1	TRBJ2-7
TGTGCCAGCAGTCCTTCTTCTGGGACAGGGCACGAGCAGTACTTC	CASSPSSGTGHEQYF	TRBD1	many	TRBV28	TRBJ2-7
TGTGCCAGCAGTTACGTTGGTCTAGCGGGAGTCTACAATGAGCAGTTCTTC	CASSYVGLAGVYNEQFF	TRBD2	few	TRBV27	TRBJ2-1
TGTGCCAGCAGCCAAGGAGGACTAGCGGGAGTGTTCGTTTTCCCAGATACGCAGTATTTT	CASSQGGLAGVFVFPDTQYF	TRBD2	.	TRBV3-1	TRBJ2-3
TGTGCCAGCAGCCAGTACCCCAGGGGGTCGCTGTCACCCCTCCACTTT	CASSQYPRGSLSPLHF	TRBD1	.	TRBV4-2	TRBJ1-6
TGTGCCAGCAGTGTATCGTCCGGGGGCTCACCCCTCCACTTT	CASSVSSGGSPLHF	.	many	TRBV7-2	TRBJ1-6
TGTGCCAGTAGTATCCGGACAGCTTTCACGGATAATTCACCCCTCCACTTT	CASSIRTAFTDNSPLHF	.	.	TRBV19	TRBJ1-6
TGTGCCACCAGTTTCCTGAATGAGCAGTTCTTC	CATSFLNEQFF	.	.	TRBV24-1	TRBJ2-1
TGCGCCAGCAGCTTGGAGTCGAGCGGGGAGACCCAGTACTTC	CASSLESSGETQYF	.	many	TRBV5-1	TRBJ2-5
TGTGCCAGTATAGGGCTAGCGGGTCGGGGCTCAGATACGCAGTATTTT	CASIGLAGRGSDTQYF	TRBD2	many	TRBV12-3/TRBV12-4	TRBJ2-3
TGTGCCAGCAGCTTATGGACAGGCGGTCGCAATCAGCCCCAGCATTTT	CASSLWTGGRNQPQHF	TRBD1	.	TRBV7-9	TRBJ1-5